This TCR beta chain was sequenced during a study of CD8+ T cells in alopecia areata (dated by TCRdb to 2016 to 2019). For the wider study: Treated patients were enrolled in an open-label pilot trial of oral tofacitinib, 5 to 10 mg twice daily, for moderate-to-severe alopecia areata. Tofacitinib was given for 6 to 18 months, followed by 6 months of follow-up off drug to assess delayed response and recurrence. Disease severity in treated patients was measured with the SALT score, which quantifies the percentage of affected scalp surface area. To study T cell clonal expansion in alopecia areata, the researchers applied high-throughput TCRbeta sequencing to both the C3H/HeJ mouse model and human patients. Scalp tissue and sorted CD4+ and CD8+ peripheral blood T cells from patchy and totalis/universalis alopecia areata patients and from healthy controls were covered by human TCRbeta sequencing. Patients on tofacitinib were biopsied at baseline and after 4 and 24 weeks of treatment, and several of the patients also had a later scalp biopsy. Clonality in the scalp was compared among normal scalp (n=4), patchy alopecia areata scalp (n=8), and alopecia totalis/universalis scalp (n=8). RNA came from the PAXgene miRNA kit for fixed scalp, the miRNeasy kit for PBMCs, and the RNeasy kit for mouse skin. immunoSEQ multiplex PCR using 35 Vbeta forward primers and 13 Jbeta reverse primers was used to amplify TCRbeta CDR3 regions.

Broader findings and caveats from the paper: With tofacitinib, both scalp clonality and the number of expanded CD8+ clones among the top 100 scalp clones went down significantly. Lesional scalp, especially in alopecia totalis/universalis, showed higher clonality and more expanded CD8+ clones than normal scalp, suggesting antigenic drive. Because the treated cohort was small and included a single nonresponder, larger studies are needed to assess links between baseline CD8+ expansion and response. Many expanded lesional clones were found to persist in scalp and blood during tofacitinib treatment, and relapse after treatment cessation may be partly explained by this persistence. Scalp TCR repertoire analysis is complicated because resident alphabeta T cells in normal human skin are also sequenced, whereas mouse skin is dominated by gammadelta T cells. Compared with mice, TCR sequences shared between patients were less clear, possibly partly because of HLA diversity across the patient population.

Points on this clone: It lacks a known antigen. Base qualities are missing; no much larger clone stands one base away.

The label giving this sample's treatment or condition can be read as: oral pan-JAK inhibitor, 5-10 mg twice daily. Lesional scalp punch biopsies and peripheral blood were collected from alopecia areata patients. After PBMCs were isolated by density centrifugation and stained for CD3, CD4 and CD8, a FACSAria was used to sort CD4+ and CD8+ T cells. In the germline V gene, CDR1 corresponds to MGHDK and CDR2 to SYGVNS. The CDR3, from cysteine to phenylalanine, totals 13 residues. Only the CDR3 DNA stays, 39 bases, in frame from base 1. Trimming leaves V shorter by 8 bases and J shorter by 9 bases, with the junction holding 4 bases beyond the gene matches. The library was generated by the immunoSEQ multiplex PCR assay. RNA was extracted from all samples and reverse transcribed into cDNA, which served as template for TCR sequencing. First-strand cDNA was synthesized with SuperScript III using a 2:1 mix of oligo-dT and random hexamers. A synthetic immune receptor repertoire was used to assess amplification bias, and residual bias was removed computationally. The authors' analysis ran thus. Raw reads were preprocessed for error removal, and CDR3 was defined according to IMGT conventions as running from the conserved cysteine to phenylalanine. Clonality was computed by normalizing Shannon entropy by log2 of the number of productive unique TCRs and subtracting the result from 1. Scalp TCRbeta sequences were cross-referenced with sorted blood CD4 and CD8 repertoires so that the CD4 or CD8 identity of scalp clones could be inferred. The table comes from immuneACCESS by way of TCRdb, which keeps in-frame sequences with V and J called. Part of the clones is missing from these tables; in studies checked, under half for an unresolved V gene and the rest for unknown reasons. V and J calls and clone size follow that table, whereas D and trimming were derived from the DNA. The sample yields fewer than 250,000 clones; around two fifths were counted once. Around 0.48% of the sample lies in the top ten.

The source of this sequence is a human donor with alopecia areata. The sequence is built from TRBV25-1 and TRBJ1-6; 10 central bases correspond to TRBD1. The source was CD4+ T cells sorted from blood, collected around week 30, from a patient treated with tofacitinib. The CDR3 amino acid sequence is: CASRDRGASPLHF. The DNA sequence reads TGTGCCAGCCGGGACAGGGGTGCTTCACCCCTCCACTTT.